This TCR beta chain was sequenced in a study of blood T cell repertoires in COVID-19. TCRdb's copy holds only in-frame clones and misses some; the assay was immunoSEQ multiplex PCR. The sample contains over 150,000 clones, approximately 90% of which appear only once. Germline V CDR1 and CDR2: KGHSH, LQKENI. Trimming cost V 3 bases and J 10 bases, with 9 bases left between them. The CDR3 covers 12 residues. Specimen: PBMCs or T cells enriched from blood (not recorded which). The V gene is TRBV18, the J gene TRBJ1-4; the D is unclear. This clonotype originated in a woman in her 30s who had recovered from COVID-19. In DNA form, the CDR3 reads TGTGCCAGCTCACCGGACCGGGGAAAACTGTTTTTT. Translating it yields CASSPDRGKLFF.